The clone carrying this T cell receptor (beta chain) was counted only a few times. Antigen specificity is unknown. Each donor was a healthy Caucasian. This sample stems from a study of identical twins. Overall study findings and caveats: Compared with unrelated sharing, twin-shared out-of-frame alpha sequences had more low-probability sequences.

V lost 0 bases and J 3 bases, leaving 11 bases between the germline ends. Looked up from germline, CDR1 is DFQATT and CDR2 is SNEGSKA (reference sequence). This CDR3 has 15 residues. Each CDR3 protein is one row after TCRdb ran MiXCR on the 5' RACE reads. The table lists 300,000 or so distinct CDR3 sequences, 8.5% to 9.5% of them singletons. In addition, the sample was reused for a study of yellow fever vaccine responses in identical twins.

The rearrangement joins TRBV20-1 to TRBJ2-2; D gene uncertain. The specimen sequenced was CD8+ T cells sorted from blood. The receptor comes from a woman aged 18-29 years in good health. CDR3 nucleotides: TGCAGTGCTAGAGATTTTCGGACGGACACCGGGGAGCTGTTTTTT. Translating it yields CSARDFRTDTGELFF.